This TCR beta chain came from a study of regulatory T cells in long-lasting Graves disease. Time point meaning: newly diagnosed GD, antithyroid drugs for less than 3 months. RNA isolated from PBMCs was used to make the TCR library. Trimming cost V 3 bases and J 1 base, with 12 bases left between them. Germline V gene lookup returns CDR1 DFQATT and CDR2 SNEGSKA (reference sequence). The CDR3 totals 14 residues. iRepertoire HTBI primers and Arm-PCR of CDR3 regions built TCR beta libraries. MiXCR was run by TCRdb on the multiplex PCR reads, yielding one entry per CDR3 protein. The sample records a few hundred thousand distinct CDR3 sequences, around an eighth being singletons. This sample was also put to use in a study of T cells in Graves' hyperthyroidism and ophthalmopathy.

This receptor was identified in a young man with Graves disease. This material consisted of peripheral blood mononuclear cells (PBMCs), taken at new diagnosis, from a patient treated with antithyroid drugs. This chain connects TRBV20-1 to TRBJ1-1; D not resolved. The CDR3 DNA follows: TGCAGTGCTAGGGTTCCCTTGGCGAACACTGAAGCTTTCTTT. It yields the protein CSARVPLANTEAFF.